This T cell receptor beta chain emerged from a study of blood T cell repertoires in COVID-19. Study-level information: Samples taken during acute and convalescent COVID-19 were collected in the United States, Italy and Spain.

In the original processing: Estimation of nucleated cell counts relied on the amplification of reference gene primers. The protocol was immunoSEQ multiplex PCR, while the TCRdb copy is restricted to in-frame clones and leaves out a portion. The V and J calls and clone size come from that table; D and trimming were worked out from the DNA. The sample shows 200,000 or so clones, roughly 82% of them seen only once. The CDR3 extends over 15 amino acids. The germline CDR1 and CDR2 sequences are LGHDT and YNNKEL (reference sequence). V was clipped by 4 bases and J by 7 bases, with 19 bases between them. The chain couples TRBV3-1 (or the pseudogene TRBV3-2) to TRBJ1-2; D may be TRBD1 (6 bases). This TCR was sampled from a young woman with acute or convalescent COVID-19. Sequences were obtained from peripheral blood. As DNA, the CDR3 is TGTGCCAGCAGCCCGTCACAGGGTCTAGGGGGTGGCTACACCTTC. Protein sequence: CASSPSQGLGGGYTF.